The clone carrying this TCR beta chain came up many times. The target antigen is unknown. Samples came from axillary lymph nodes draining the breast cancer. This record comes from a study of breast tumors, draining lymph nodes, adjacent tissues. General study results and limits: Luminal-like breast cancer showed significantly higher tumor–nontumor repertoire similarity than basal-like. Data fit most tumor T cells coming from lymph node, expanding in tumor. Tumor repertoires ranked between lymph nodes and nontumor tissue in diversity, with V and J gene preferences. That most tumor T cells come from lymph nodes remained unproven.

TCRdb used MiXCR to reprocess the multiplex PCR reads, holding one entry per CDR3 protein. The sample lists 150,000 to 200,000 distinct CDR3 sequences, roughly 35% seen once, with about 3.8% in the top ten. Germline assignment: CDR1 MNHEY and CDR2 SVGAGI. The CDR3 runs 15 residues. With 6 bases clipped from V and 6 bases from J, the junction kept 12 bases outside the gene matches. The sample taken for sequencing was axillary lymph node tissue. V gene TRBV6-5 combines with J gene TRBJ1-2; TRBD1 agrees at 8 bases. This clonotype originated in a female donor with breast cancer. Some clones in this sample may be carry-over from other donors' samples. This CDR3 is CASSPRQGRWDGYTF. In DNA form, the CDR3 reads TGTGCCAGCAGCCCCAGACAGGGGAGATGGGATGGCTACACCTTC.